This TCR beta chain was observed in a study of spatial heterogeneity in lung cancer. Study as a whole: Alpha-chain sequences were detected in numbers that were consistently lower than beta-chain sequences.

TCRdb re-derived calls from the 5' RACE reads in MiXCR, one entry per CDR3 protein. Of about 61,000 distinct CDR3 sequences in the sample, about 6.3% were seen once. The sample holds many counts of this clonotype. This CDR3 comprises 14 residues. Germline V gene data show CDR1 as LGHNA and CDR2 as YNFKEQ. The V gene end was trimmed by 4 bases and the J gene end by 6 bases; junction bases not matched to a gene: 8. The time point here: sample taken at primary tumor resection. Samples were obtained from about 72 donors, all untreated early-stage non-small cell lung cancer patients. Frozen PBMC, nontumor lung or tumor provided whole RNA, which was sequenced unsorted.

The chain joins TRBV4-2 to TRBJ2-5; 7 bases fit TRBD2. The sequence came from a female donor with early-stage non-small cell lung cancer. The specimen comprised PBMCs, sampled at surgery. CDR3 DNA: TGTGCCAGCAGCCCCAGCGGGACTCCTCAGACCCAGTACTTC. It is translated as CASSPSGTPQTQYF.